This T cell receptor beta chain was documented in a study of shared clonotypes between healthy human individuals. TCRdb's table, derived via immunoSEQ multiplex PCR, lists solely in-frame clones and lacks some. The profile shows around 2.5 million clones, more than 85% of them singletons. This receptor was obtained from a man younger than 35 in good health. Some clones in this sample may be carry-over from other donors' samples. Sequences were obtained from naive CD4+ T cells from PBMCs. Subset described: CD45RA+ positively selected.

CDR3 coding DNA: TGCGCCAGCAGCCAAGATGGGAGGGAAGGAAGAATCCAAGAGACCCAGTACTTC. As protein: CASSQDGREGRIQETQYF. This chain links TRBV4-1 with TRBJ2-5; 7 nucleotides match TRBD2. Germline CDR1 and CDR2: MGHRA and YSYEKL. This CDR3 is built from 18 residues. The ends lost 0 bases at V and 1 base at J; junction bases unmatched: 11.